The 28 T cell receptor beta chains given below trace back to one sample, sequenced in a study of human T cells and chemical hapten exposure. The sample's time point: patch test 3, about 24 weeks after DPC sensitization. The treatment here: therapeutic diphenylcyclopropenone sensitization with weekly scalp DPC. TCRdb called the RACE reads again in MiXCR, with one record for every CDR3 protein. Of roughly 100,000 distinct CDR3 sequences in the sample, less than 40% were seen once. This specimen consisted of whole blood, obtained in connection with sensitization to the hapten diphenylcyclopropenone (DPC). The receptors derive from a man in his forties with alopecia areata. Some clones in this sample may be carry-over from other donors' samples.

The table lists this clonotype with a few counts. The chain is built from TRBV20-1 and TRBJ1-2, with 8 bases fitting TRBD1. CDR3 size: 13 residues. The V segment lost 6 bases and the J segment 0 bases; nucleotides outside the gene matches: 3. Germline assignment: CDR1 DFQATT and CDR2 SNEGSKA (reference sequence). CDR3 region: CSAWTGTNYGYTF. The CDR3 region has the DNA TGCAGTGCCTGGACAGGGACTAACTATGGCTACACCTTC.

A single count supports this clonotype. This could be a read error, since a much larger clone is one nucleotide away. The V gene is TRBV30, the J gene TRBJ2-3; 8 bases fit TRBD1. Germline lookup yields CDR1 GTSNPN and CDR2 SVGIG (reference sequence). J lost 4 bases, V lost 2 bases, and 2 bases had no gene match. The CDR3 length is 13 residues. The CDR3 region has the DNA TGTGCCTGGAGTTCGACAGGGGCAGATACGCAGTATTTT. This gives the protein CAWSSTGADTQYF.

This clonotype turned up a few times. The chain employs TRBV27 and TRBJ2-7; 13 nucleotides line up with TRBD2. The V segment lost 8 bases and the J segment 3 bases; nucleotides outside the gene matches: 7. Germline V gene data show CDR1 as MNHEY and CDR2 as SMNVEV (reference sequence). The CDR3 covers 15 residues. The CDR3 reads CASRRTSGGFYEQYF. The CDR3 bases are TGTGCCAGCCGACGGACTAGCGGGGGTTTCTACGAGCAGTACTTC.

The chain has TRBV25-1 and TRBJ2-5, with 8 bases that match TRBD1. The CDR3 has 12 amino acids. Trimming cost V 3 bases and J 7 bases; bases outside gene matches: 1. Looked up from germline, CDR1 is MGHDK and CDR2 is SYGVNS. In nucleotides, the CDR3 is TGTGCCAGCAGTGACGGACAGGGGACCCAGTACTTC. Encoded protein: CASSDGQGTQYF.

This clonotype appeared once. The chain employs TRBV10-3 and TRBJ2-5, with 8 bases aligning to TRBD2. The length of the CDR3 is 15 residues. Trimming removed 4 bases from V and 1 base from J; junction bases left unmatched: 5. Germline V gene data show CDR1 as ENHRY and CDR2 as SYGVKD. The DNA for the CDR3 is TGTGCCATCAGTGCTCAGCGGGAGAGCCAAGAGACCCAGTACTTC. This gives the protein CAISAQRESQETQYF.

The chain couples TRBV5-1 to TRBJ2-6; D tentatively reads TRBD1 or TRBD2 (5 bases each). Per the germline V gene, CDR1 is SGHRS and CDR2 is YFSETQ. The CDR3 runs 17 residues. Trimming cost V 5 bases and J 0 bases, with 15 bases left between them. The CDR3 nucleotides read TGCGCCAGCAGTCTCGGGGCCCTACTCTCTGGGGCCAACGTCCTGACTTTC. It codes for CASSLGALLSGANVLTF.

This clonotype was recorded a few times. The chain joins TRBV5-8 to TRBJ2-3; D uncertain. The CDR3 contains 14 residues. Germline lookup yields CDR1 SGHTS and CDR2 YDEGEE. With 1 base removed from V and 7 bases from J, the gap between germline ends came to 13 bases. The CDR3 region has the DNA TGTGCCAGCAGCTTGAGTCTATTTACCCATACGCAGTATTTT. Protein sequence: CASSLSLFTHTQYF.

J is TRBJ2-1 and V is TRBV20-1; 7 bases are shared with TRBD2. The V segment lost 0 bases and the J segment 16 bases; nucleotides outside the gene matches: 15. The CDR3 length is 14 residues. CDR1 DFQATT and CDR2 SNEGSKA come from the germline V gene (reference sequence). The CDR3 loop is CSARDEMWASGEFF. Here the CDR3 DNA reads TGCAGTGCTAGAGATGAGATGTGGGCTAGCGGAGAATTCTTC.

This clonotype was observed a handful of times. This chain uses TRBV6-5 with TRBJ2-5; no clear D gene. The V gene's germline CDR1 is MNHEY and CDR2 SVGAGI. V was trimmed by 0 bases and J by 2 bases, leaving 10 bases between them. The CDR3 sequence is 15 residues long. CDR3 coding DNA: TGTGCCAGCAGTTACTCCTTTAACAATCAAGAGACCCAGTACTTC. Translation: CASSYSFNNQETQYF.

The V and J genes are TRBV7-6 and TRBJ2-3; 12 nucleotides agree with TRBD2. The ends lost 5 bases at V and 6 bases at J; junction bases unmatched: 12. CDR3 length: 17 residues. Germline-derived CDR1 and CDR2 are SGHVS and FNYEAQ. The CDR3 protein is CASSLLASGRAMDTQYF. The CDR3 DNA is TGTGCCAGCAGCCTCCTGGCTAGCGGGAGGGCTATGGATACGCAGTATTTT.

This clonotype was observed a single time. The chain combines TRBV7-2 with TRBJ2-7; D unresolved. The V end was cut by 5 bases, the J end by 6 bases, with 14 bases between. The CDR3 covers 13 residues. Germline lookup yields CDR1 SGHTA and CDR2 FQGNSA. CDR3 region: CASSQSLVSEQYF. CDR3 nucleotides: TGTGCCAGCAGCCAATCCCTTGTCTCCGAGCAGTACTTC. Full variable domain (rest looked up from reference TRBV7-2 and TRBJ2-7): GAGVSQSPSNKVTEKGKDVELRCDPISGHTALYWYRQSLGQGLEFLIYFQGNSAPDKSGLPSDRFSAERTGGSVSTLTIQRTQQEDSAVYLCASSQSLVSEQYFGPGTRLTVT.

The chain carries TRBV6-1 and TRBJ2-5; D call uncertain. Germline CDR1 reads MNHNS; CDR2 reads SASEGT. This CDR3 has 13 amino acids. V gave up 1 base and J gave up 3 bases, with 6 bases separating them. The CDR3 sequence is CASSEDLEETQYF. In DNA, the CDR3 is TGTGCCAGCAGTGAAGACCTTGAAGAGACCCAGTACTTC.

This chain links TRBV19 with TRBJ2-1, with 7 positions matching TRBD2. The CDR3 sequence is 13 residues long. The germline V gene encodes CDR1 LNHDA and CDR2 SQIVND (reference sequence). After removal of 9 bases from V and 6 bases from J, the junction contained 8 bases not matched to a gene. The CDR3 sequence is CASAGVGSNEQFF. As DNA, the CDR3 is TGTGCCAGCGCGGGAGTGGGCAGCAATGAGCAGTTCTTC.

The chain is built from TRBV3-1 and TRBJ1-6; a weak D match, TRBD1 (5 bases). The CDR3 has 16 amino acids. In germline, CDR1 is LGHDT, CDR2 YNNKEL (reference sequence). Trimming removed 6 bases from V and 9 bases from J, with 21 bases in between. CDR3 in DNA: TGTGCCAGCAGACTCGAGGGGACCTATAGTGGTTCACCCCTCCACTTT. The encoded protein is CASRLEGTYSGSPLHF.

This chain connects TRBV12-3 or TRBV12-4 to TRBJ2-7; either TRBD1 or TRBD2 may supply D (6 bases each). V shed 8 bases and J shed 6 bases, with 26 bases lying between them. This CDR3 contains 16 residues. In DNA form, the CDR3 reads TGTGCCAGCGCCGAGGGGGGACGGGGGACCCTCATCGAGCAGTACTTC. Translated, it gives CASAEGGRGTLIEQYF.

The sample holds a few counts of this clonotype. The rearrangement joins TRBV29-1 to TRBJ2-3, with D unclear. With 1 base removed from V and 3 bases from J, the gap between germline ends came to 11 bases. CDR3 length: 14 amino acids. Germline loops: CDR1 SQVTM, CDR2 ANQGSEA. The CDR3 spells CSVEARSSTDTQYF. The CDR3 DNA reads as TGCAGCGTTGAAGCCCGGTCGAGTACAGATACGCAGTATTTT.

This clonotype has just a few counts. The rearrangement uses TRBV4-2 and TRBJ2-3, with TRBD2 identical over 7 bases. Unmatched junction bases numbered 15, after V lost 0 bases and J lost 3 bases. Looked up from germline, CDR1 is LGHNA and CDR2 is YNFKEQ. The CDR3 is 19 residues long. The CDR3 sequence: CASSQDSSLSGYGTDTQYF. The CDR3 DNA follows: TGTGCCAGCAGCCAAGATAGTTCCCTTAGCGGGTACGGGACAGATACGCAGTATTTT.

This clonotype was seen a single time. The genes are TRBV30 and TRBJ2-3; unclear D gene. From germline, CDR1 is GTSNPN and CDR2 SVGIG (reference sequence). V was shortened by 3 bases and J by 0 bases, with 13 bases between the two germline ends. The CDR3 spans 15 residues. CDR3 DNA: TGTGCCTGGAGCCCTTCTACATCTAGCACAGATACGCAGTATTTT. Protein sequence: CAWSPSTSSTDTQYF.

The chain combines TRBV28 with TRBJ2-7; no reliable D call. With 1 base removed from V and 1 base from J, the gap between germline ends came to 11 bases. Looked up from germline, CDR1 is MDHEN and CDR2 is SYDVKM. The CDR3 has 15 amino acids. The CDR3 here is CASSLFRVASYEQYF. As DNA, the CDR3 is TGTGCCAGCAGTTTATTTCGGGTTGCGTCCTACGAGCAGTACTTC.

This clonotype was observed a handful of times. This chain uses TRBV2 with TRBJ1-3; D is undetermined. The germline V and J ends were trimmed by 7 bases and 0 bases, with 10 bases remaining between them. This CDR3 has 14 residues. Germline CDR1 and CDR2: SNHLY and FYNNEI. Here the CDR3 reads CASTTLNSGNTIYF. CDR3 DNA: TGTGCCAGCACGACCCTTAACTCTGGAAACACCATATATTTT.

This sequence joins TRBV20-1 and TRBJ2-4, with TRBD2 identical over 7 bases. This CDR3 region has 15 residues. V shed 6 bases and J 1 base; nucleotides not matched to a gene: 9. Germline values: CDR1 DFQATT, CDR2 SNEGSKA (reference sequence). In DNA, the CDR3 is TGCAGTGCCATATCATACGGGGGGGCCAAAAACATTCAGTACTTC. It yields the protein CSAISYGGAKNIQYF.

The chain is built from TRBV6-1 and TRBJ2-1; TRBD2 aligns across 10 bases. Germline-derived CDR1 and CDR2 are MNHNS and SASEGT. The ends lost 3 bases at V and 5 bases at J; junction bases unmatched: 7. The CDR3 is 16 amino acids. The CDR3 protein is CASSEATSGLHNEQFF. CDR3 nucleotides: TGTGCCAGCAGTGAGGCGACTAGCGGGTTACACAATGAGCAGTTCTTC.

V gene TRBV7-2 combines with J gene TRBJ2-3; 9 bases align to TRBD2. The CDR3 contains 15 residues. CDR1 and CDR2 (germline): SGHTA, FQGNSA. With 2 bases clipped from V and 6 bases from J, the junction kept 6 bases outside the gene matches. In nucleotides, the CDR3 is TGTGCCAGCAGCTTACTTATAGCGGGAGCTGATACGCAGTATTTT. This sequence encodes CASSLLIAGADTQYF.

This sequence joins TRBV6-1 and TRBJ2-1; 9 bases align to TRBD2. Germline V gives CDR1 MNHNS, CDR2 SASEGT. J gave up 7 bases and V 7 bases, and 11 bases lay outside the gene matches. This CDR3 contains 15 residues. The CDR3 loop reads CASITSGRSGNEQFF. The CDR3 DNA is TGTGCCAGCATTACCAGCGGGAGGTCTGGGAATGAGCAGTTCTTC.

The chain carries TRBV6-2 or TRBV6-3 and TRBJ2-3; no firm D call. This CDR3 region has 15 residues. Trimming pared 6 bases from V and 0 bases from J, leaving 13 bases between. CDR1 and CDR2 (germline): MNHEY, SVGEGT. The chain's CDR3 is CASRSRPTSTDTQYF. The CDR3 nucleotides read TGTGCCAGCAGATCCCGACCTACAAGCACAGATACGCAGTATTTT.

This clonotype was observed a handful of times. The CDR3 nucleotides are TGCAGCGCCGGGACAGACTTAGCCAAAAACATTCAGTACTTC. Translated, it gives CSAGTDLAKNIQYF. The chain employs TRBV29-1 and TRBJ2-4, with TRBD1 matching over 7 bases. The germline V gene has CDR1 SQVTM and CDR2 ANQGSEA. The CDR3 sequence is 14 residues long. V lost 7 bases, J lost 0 bases, and 6 bases stayed unmatched.

The gene calls are TRBV6-6 and TRBJ1-5; 8 bases agree with TRBD1. This CDR3 region has 15 residues. The V and J ends lost 6 bases and 7 bases, in that order; junction bases with no gene match: 11. Germline V CDR1 and CDR2: MNHNY, SVGAGI (reference sequence). Written as DNA, the CDR3 is TGTGCCAGCAGGGGGGCCAGGGGGCGCGGGCAGCCCCAGCATTTT. Translating gives CASRGARGRGQPQHF.

V and J are TRBV3-1 and TRBJ2-2, with TRBD2 matching over 14 bases. V shed 3 bases, J shed 5 bases, and the junction held 2 bases outside the gene matches. CDR1 and CDR2 from the germline V gene are LGHDT and YNNKEL (reference sequence). The CDR3 totals 16 residues. The CDR3 protein is CASSQTSGRGTGELFF. CDR3 coding DNA: TGTGCCAGCAGCCAGACTAGCGGGAGGGGAACCGGGGAGCTGTTTTTT.